This TCR beta chain was captured by sequencing in a study of beta chain features in type 1 diabetes. Of the isolated RNA, all was reverse transcribed, and so the sequenced material was expressed TCRB transcripts. This table comes from immunoSEQ multiplex PCR, and its TCRdb copy is limited to in-frame clones, with some not included. The data show 150,000 or so clones, 9% to 9.5% seen once. Germline CDR1 and CDR2: LNHDA and SQIVND (reference sequence). The CDR3 has 15 residues. V shed 7 bases and J shed 4 bases, with 16 bases lying between them. This clone has more than one count but fewer than ten. This chain connects TRBV19 to TRBJ2-2, with D possibly TRBD1 on 6 matching bases. The sample consisted of central memory CD4+ T cells from blood. The origin of this receptor is a man younger than 35 in good health. This CDR3 is CASTIRGHSTGELFF. CDR3 nucleotides: TGTGCCAGTACCATACGGGGACATTCCACCGGGGAGCTGTTTTTT.